This TCR beta chain came from a study of T cell responses to AZD1222 COVID-19 vaccine. Study results and caveats: Two doses of AZD1222 preceded a rise in Spike-specific TCR breadth and depth.

Germline loops: CDR1 SGHRS, CDR2 YFSETQ. The CDR3 is 14 residues long. V gave up 4 bases and J gave up 11 bases; unmatched junction bases: 10. The data were produced by immunoSEQ multiplex PCR, yet TCRdb's version contains in-frame clones alone and is incomplete. The sample has 100,000 to 150,000 clones, approximately 85% seen once. With regard to this clone: Its specificity is unknown.

The input for sequencing was peripheral blood, taken 28 days after the second dose of the MenACWY control vaccine. This sequence joins TRBV5-1 and TRBJ1-5, with TRBD1 identical over 9 bases. This receptor was obtained from an adult who received the MenACWY meningococcal vaccine as a control. CDR3: CASSPGQGIGAQHF. The CDR3 bases are TGCGCCAGCAGCCCGGGACAGGGCATCGGAGCCCAGCATTTT.